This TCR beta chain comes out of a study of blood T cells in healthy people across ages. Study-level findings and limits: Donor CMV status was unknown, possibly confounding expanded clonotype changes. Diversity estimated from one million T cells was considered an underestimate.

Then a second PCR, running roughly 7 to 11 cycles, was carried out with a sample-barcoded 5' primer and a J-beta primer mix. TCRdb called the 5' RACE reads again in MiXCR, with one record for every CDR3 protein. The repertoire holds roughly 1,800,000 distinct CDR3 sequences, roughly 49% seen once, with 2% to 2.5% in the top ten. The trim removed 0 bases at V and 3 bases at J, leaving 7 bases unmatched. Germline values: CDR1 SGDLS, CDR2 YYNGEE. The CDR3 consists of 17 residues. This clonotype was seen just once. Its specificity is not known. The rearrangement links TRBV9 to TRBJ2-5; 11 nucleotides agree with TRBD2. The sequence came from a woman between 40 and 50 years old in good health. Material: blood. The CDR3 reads CASSVDGSGGAKETQYF. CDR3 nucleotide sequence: TGTGCCAGCAGCGTAGATGGTAGCGGGGGGGCTAAAGAGACCCAGTACTTC.